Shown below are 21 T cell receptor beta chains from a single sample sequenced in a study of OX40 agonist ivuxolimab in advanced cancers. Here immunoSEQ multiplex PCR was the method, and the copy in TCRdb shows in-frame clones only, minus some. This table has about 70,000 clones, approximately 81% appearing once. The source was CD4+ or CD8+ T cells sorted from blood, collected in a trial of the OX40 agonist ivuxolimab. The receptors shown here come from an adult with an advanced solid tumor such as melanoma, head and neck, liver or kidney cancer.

CDR3: CASSQVTGIYEQYF. The CDR3 DNA reads as TGTGCCAGCAGCCAAGTAACGGGGATATACGAGCAGTACTTC. This rearrangement joins TRBV14 to TRBJ2-7, with a weak D call TRBD2 (5 bases). The germline V gene has CDR1 SGHDN and CDR2 FVKESK. The CDR3 is 14 residues long. Trimming stripped 1 base from V and 4 bases from J, with 11 bases between. Full variable domain (remainder filled in from reference TRBV14 and TRBJ2-7): EAGVTQFPSHSVIEKGQTVTLRCDPISGHDNLYWYRRVMGKEIKFLLHFVKESKQDESGMPNNRFLAERTGGTYSTLKVQPAELEDSGVYFCASSQVTGIYEQYFGPGTRLTVT.

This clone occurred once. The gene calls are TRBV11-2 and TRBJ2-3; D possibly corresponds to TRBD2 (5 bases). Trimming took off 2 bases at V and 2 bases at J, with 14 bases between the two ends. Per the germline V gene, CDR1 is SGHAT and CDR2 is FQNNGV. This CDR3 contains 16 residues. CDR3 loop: CASSLQVARITDTQYF. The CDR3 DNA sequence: TGTGCCAGCAGCTTACAGGTAGCGCGTATCACAGATACGCAGTATTTT.

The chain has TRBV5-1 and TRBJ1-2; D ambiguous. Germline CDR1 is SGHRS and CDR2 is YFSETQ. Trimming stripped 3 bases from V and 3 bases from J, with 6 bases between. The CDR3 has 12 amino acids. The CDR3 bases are TGCGCCAGCAGCTCGGGAGACTATGGCTACACCTTC. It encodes CASSSGDYGYTF.

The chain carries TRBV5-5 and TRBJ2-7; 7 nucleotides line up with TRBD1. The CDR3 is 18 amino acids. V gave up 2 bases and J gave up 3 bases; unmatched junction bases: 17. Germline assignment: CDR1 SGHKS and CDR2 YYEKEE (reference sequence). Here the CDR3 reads CASSLKFRDRLLHYEQYF. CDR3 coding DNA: TGTGCCAGCAGCTTAAAATTCCGGGACAGATTGCTCCACTACGAGCAGTACTTC.

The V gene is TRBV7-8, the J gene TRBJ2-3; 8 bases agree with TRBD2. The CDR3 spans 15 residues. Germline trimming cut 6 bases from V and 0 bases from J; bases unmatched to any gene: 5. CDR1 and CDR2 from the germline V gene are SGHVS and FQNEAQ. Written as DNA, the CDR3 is TGTGCCAGCAGACGGACTAGCACGAGCACAGATACGCAGTATTTT. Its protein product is CASRRTSTSTDTQYF. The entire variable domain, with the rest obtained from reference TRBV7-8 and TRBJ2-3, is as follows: GAGVSQSPRYKVAKRGQDVALRCDPISGHVSLFWYQQALGQGPEFLTYFQNEAQLDKSGLPSDRFFAERPEGSVSTLKIQRTQQEDSAVYLCASRRTSTSTDTQYFGPGTRLTVL.

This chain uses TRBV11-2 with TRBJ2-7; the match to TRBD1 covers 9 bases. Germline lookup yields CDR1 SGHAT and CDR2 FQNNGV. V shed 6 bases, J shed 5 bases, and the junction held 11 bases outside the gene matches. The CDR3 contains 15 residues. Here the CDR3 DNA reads TGTGCCAGCAGATTCGCCGGGACAGGGAGCCACGAGCAGTACTTC. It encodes CASRFAGTGSHEQYF.

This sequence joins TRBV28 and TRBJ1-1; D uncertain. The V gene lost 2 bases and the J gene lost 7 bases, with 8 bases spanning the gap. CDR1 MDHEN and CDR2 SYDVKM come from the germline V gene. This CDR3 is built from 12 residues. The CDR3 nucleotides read TGTGCCAGCAGTTTAAAGTACGGTGAAGCTTTCTTT. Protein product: CASSLKYGEAFF.

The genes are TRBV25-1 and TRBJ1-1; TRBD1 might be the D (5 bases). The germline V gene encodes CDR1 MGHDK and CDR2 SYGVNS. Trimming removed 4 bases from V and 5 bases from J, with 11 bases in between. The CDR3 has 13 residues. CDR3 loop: CASSAGGWTEAFF. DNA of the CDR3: TGTGCCAGCAGTGCGGGGGGTTGGACTGAAGCTTTCTTT.

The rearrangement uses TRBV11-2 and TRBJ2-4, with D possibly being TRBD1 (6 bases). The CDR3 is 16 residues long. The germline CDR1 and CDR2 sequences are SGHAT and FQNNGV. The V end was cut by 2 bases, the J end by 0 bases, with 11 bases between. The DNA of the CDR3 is TGTGCCAGCAGCTTATCGCAGGGGCTAGCCAAAAACATTCAGTACTTC. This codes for CASSLSQGLAKNIQYF.

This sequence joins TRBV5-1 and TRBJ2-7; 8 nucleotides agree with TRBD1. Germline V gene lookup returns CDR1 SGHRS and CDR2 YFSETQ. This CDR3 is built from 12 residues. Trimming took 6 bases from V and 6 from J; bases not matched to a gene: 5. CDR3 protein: CASTKQGGEQYF. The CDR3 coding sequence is TGCGCCAGCACCAAACAGGGGGGCGAGCAGTACTTC.

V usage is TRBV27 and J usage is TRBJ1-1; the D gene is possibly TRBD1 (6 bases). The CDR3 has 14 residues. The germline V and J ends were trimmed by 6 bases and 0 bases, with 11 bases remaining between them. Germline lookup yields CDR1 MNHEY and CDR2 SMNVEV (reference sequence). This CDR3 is CASSSRGLNTEAFF. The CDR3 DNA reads TGTGCCAGCAGCTCCAGGGGCCTGAACACTGAAGCTTTCTTT.

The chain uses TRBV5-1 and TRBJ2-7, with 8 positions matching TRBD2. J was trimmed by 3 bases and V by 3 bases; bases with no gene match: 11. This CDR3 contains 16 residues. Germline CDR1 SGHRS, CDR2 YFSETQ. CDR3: CASSSGSGGDYYEQYF. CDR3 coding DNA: TGCGCCAGCAGCTCCGGGTCGGGGGGGGATTACTACGAGCAGTACTTC.

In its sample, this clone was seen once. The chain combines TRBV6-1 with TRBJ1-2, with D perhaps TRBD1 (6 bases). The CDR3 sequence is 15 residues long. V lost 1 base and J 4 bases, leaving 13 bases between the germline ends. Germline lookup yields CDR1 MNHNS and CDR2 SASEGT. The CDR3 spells CASSEVGTGSYGYTF. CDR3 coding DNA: TGTGCCAGCAGTGAAGTGGGTACAGGGAGCTATGGCTACACCTTC.

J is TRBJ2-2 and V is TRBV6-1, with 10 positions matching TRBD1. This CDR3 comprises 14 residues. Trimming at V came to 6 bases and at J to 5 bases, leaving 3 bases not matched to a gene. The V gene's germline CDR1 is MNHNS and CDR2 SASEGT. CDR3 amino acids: CASRRTGGTGELFF. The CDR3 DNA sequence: TGTGCCAGCAGAAGGACAGGGGGAACCGGGGAGCTGTTTTTT.

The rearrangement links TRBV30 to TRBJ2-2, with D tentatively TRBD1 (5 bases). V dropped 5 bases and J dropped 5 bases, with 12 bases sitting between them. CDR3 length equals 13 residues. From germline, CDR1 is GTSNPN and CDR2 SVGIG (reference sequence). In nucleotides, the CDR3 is TGTGCCTGGCAAACAGGAAATACCGGGGAGCTGTTTTTT. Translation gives CAWQTGNTGELFF.

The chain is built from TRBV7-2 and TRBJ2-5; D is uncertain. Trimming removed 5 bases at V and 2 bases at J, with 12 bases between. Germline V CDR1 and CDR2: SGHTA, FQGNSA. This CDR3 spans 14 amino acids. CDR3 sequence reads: CASSSRPGQETQYF. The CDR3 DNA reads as TGTGCCAGCAGCAGTCGACCCGGGCAAGAGACCCAGTACTTC.

The CDR3 region is CASSLAQGAMTYEQYF. Written as DNA, the CDR3 is TGTGCCAGCAGTTTAGCCCAGGGGGCGATGACCTACGAGCAGTACTTC. This chain uses TRBV28 with TRBJ2-7, with TRBD1 matching 8 bases. Germline V gene sequence: CDR1 MDHEN, CDR2 SYDVKM. The length of the CDR3 is 16 residues. Trimming at V came to 2 bases and at J to 2 bases, leaving 8 bases not matched to a gene.

The CDR3 region is CASSLYLGQPNTEAFF. The CDR3 coding sequence is TGTGCCAGCAGCTTATATTTGGGACAGCCGAACACTGAAGCTTTCTTT. The chain is built from TRBV7-2 and TRBJ1-1, with TRBD1 identical over 7 bases. Germline-derived CDR1 and CDR2 are SGHTA and FQGNSA. This CDR3 comprises 16 residues. Losses at the gene ends were 2 bases for V and 1 base for J; bases not matched to a gene: 7.

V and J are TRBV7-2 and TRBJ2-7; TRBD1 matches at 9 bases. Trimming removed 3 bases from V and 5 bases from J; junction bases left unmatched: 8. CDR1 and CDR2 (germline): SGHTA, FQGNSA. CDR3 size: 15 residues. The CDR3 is CASSFGGTGLNEQYF. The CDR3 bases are TGTGCCAGCAGCTTCGGAGGGACAGGGTTAAACGAGCAGTACTTC.

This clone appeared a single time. In DNA form, the CDR3 reads TGTGCCAGTAGTGGGACGGTGAGGGTACAGCAGCCCCAGCATTTT. It yields the protein CASSGTVRVQQPQHF. The rearrangement joins TRBV19 to TRBJ1-5; a weak D match, TRBD1 (5 bases). The length of the CDR3 is 15 residues. V was clipped by 5 bases and J by 7 bases, with 18 bases between them. In germline, CDR1 is LNHDA, CDR2 SQIVND (reference sequence).

CDR3 residues: CASNPRGLSYNEQFF. CDR3 coding DNA: TGTGCCAGCAATCCAAGGGGTCTAAGTTACAATGAGCAGTTCTTC. The V and J genes are TRBV6-5 and TRBJ2-1, with a possible D match to TRBD1 (5 bases). CDR3 length: 15 residues. CDR1 is MNHEY, CDR2 SVGAGI, per germline. Trimming removed 7 bases from V and 4 bases from J, with 17 bases in between.